What follows is one T cell receptor (beta chain) and its context. Amplified TCR beta CDR3 regions were obtained using RNA transcripts as template. RT-PCR in the first round used HTBI primers; a second-round multiplex PCR followed. TCRdb reanalysed the multiplex PCR reads using MiXCR and keeps one entry per CDR3 protein. The sample holds 560,000 or so distinct CDR3 sequences, 35% to 45% seen once. This sample is part of a study of Graves' ophthalmopathy and Graves' hyperthyroidism. Trimming at V came to 0 bases and at J to 6 bases, leaving 3 bases not matched to a gene. CDR3 length: 13 amino acids. Germline V lookup: CDR1 SQVTM, CDR2 ANQGSEA.

Sequenced: peripheral blood or thyroid tissue (not recorded which). This chain joins TRBV29-1 and TRBJ1-2; 8 nucleotides line up with TRBD1. This sequence originates from an adult man with Graves' hyperthyroidism. CDR3 protein: CSVEDRGPDGYTF. CDR3 coding DNA: TGCAGCGTTGAAGACAGGGGGCCAGATGGCTACACCTTC.